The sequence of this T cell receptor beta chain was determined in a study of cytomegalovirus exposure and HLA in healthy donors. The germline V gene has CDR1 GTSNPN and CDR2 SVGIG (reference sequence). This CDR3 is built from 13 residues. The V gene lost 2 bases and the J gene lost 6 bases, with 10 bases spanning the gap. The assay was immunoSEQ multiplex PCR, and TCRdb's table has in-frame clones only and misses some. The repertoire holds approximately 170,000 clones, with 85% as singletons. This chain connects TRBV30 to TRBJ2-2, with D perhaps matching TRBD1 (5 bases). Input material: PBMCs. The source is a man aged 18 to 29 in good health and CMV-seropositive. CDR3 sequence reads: CAWSYRFPGELFF. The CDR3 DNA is TGTGCCTGGAGTTACAGGTTTCCCGGGGAGCTGTTTTTT.